This T cell receptor (beta chain) was obtained from a study of OX40 agonist ivuxolimab in advanced cancers. Study overall: Each patient was given ivuxolimab into a vein every 2 weeks, at 0.01 to 10 mg/kg. Dose-escalation patients' cancers were hepatocellular carcinoma, melanoma, renal cell or head and neck cancer. Whole-study findings and limits: Partial responders at 0.1-3.0 mg/kg showed near-lowest clonal expansion.

About this clone itself: Its matching antigen is unknown.

Here immunoSEQ multiplex PCR was the method, and the copy in TCRdb shows in-frame clones only, minus some. The table lists roughly 88,000 clones, over 75% of them singletons. Germline CDR1 is SNHLY and CDR2 is FYNNEI. V lost 6 bases to trimming and J lost 0 bases, with 11 bases between them. CDR3 length: 14 residues. The chain carries TRBV2 and TRBJ2-5; D tentatively reads TRBD1 or TRBD2 (5 bases each). This clonotype was obtained from an adult with an advanced solid tumor such as melanoma, head and neck, liver or kidney cancer. Material: CD4+ or CD8+ T cells sorted from blood, obtained in a trial of the OX40 agonist ivuxolimab. The CDR3 here is CASSRGPNQETQYF. The CDR3 nucleotides read TGTGCCAGCAGCCGGGGACCCAACCAAGAGACCCAGTACTTC.